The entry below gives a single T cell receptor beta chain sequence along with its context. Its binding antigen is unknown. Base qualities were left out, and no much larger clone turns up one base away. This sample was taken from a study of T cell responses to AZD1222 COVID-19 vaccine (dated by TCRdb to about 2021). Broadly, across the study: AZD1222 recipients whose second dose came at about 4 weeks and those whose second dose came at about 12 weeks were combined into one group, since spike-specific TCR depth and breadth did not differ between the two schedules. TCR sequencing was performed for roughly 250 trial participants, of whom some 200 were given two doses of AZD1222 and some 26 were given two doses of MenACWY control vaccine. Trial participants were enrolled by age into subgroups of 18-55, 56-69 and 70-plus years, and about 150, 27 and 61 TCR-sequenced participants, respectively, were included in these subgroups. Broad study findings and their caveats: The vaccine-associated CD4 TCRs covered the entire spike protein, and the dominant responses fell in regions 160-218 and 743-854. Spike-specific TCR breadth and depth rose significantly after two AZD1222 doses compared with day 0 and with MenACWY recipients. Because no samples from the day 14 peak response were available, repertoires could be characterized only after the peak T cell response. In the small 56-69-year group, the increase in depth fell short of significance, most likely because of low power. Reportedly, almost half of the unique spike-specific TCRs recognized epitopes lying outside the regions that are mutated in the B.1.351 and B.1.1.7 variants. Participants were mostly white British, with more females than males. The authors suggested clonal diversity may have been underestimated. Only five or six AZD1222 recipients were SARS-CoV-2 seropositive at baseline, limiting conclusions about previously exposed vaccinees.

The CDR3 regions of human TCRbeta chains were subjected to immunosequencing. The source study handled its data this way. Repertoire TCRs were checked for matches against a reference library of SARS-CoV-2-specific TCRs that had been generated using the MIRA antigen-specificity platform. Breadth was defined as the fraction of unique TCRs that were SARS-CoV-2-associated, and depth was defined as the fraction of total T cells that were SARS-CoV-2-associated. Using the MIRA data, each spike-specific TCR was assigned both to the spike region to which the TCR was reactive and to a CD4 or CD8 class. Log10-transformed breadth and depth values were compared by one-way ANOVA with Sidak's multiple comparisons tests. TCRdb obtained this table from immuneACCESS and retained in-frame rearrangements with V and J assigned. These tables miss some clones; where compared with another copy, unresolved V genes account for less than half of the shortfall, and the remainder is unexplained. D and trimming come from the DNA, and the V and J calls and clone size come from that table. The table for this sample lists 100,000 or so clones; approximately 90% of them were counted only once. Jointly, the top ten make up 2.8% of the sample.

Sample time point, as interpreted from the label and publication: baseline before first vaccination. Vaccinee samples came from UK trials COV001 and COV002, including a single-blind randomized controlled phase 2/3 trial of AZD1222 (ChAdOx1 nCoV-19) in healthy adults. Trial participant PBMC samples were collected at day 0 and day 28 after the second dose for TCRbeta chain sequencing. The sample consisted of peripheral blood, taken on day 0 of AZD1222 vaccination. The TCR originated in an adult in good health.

This receptor has the CDR3 CASSTRTLQANSPLHF. The bases are TGTGCCAGCAGCACACGCACACTGCAGGCTAATTCACCCCTCCACTTT. The chain is assembled from TRBV5-4 and TRBJ1-6; no D gene is confidently identified. V sheds 4 bases and J sheds 6 bases, leaving 17 bases between their ends. The germline V gene (reference sequence) provides CDR1 SGHNT and CDR2 YYREEE. The CDR3 spans 16 residues, from the cysteine through the phenylalanine. The DNA shown is the 48-base CDR3, in frame from base 1.